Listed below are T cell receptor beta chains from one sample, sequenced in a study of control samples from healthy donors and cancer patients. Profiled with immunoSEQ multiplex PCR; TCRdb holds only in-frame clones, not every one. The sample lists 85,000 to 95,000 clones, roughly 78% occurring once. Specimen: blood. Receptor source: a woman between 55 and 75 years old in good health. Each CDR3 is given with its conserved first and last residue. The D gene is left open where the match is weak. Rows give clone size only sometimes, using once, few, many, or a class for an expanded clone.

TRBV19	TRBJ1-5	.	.	CASSIRQSYNQPQHF	TGTGCCAGTAGTATTCGACAGTCCTACAATCAGCCCCAGCATTTT
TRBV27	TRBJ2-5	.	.	CASNSLGLGETQYF	TGTGCCAGCAACTCCCTCGGGCTCGGGGAGACCCAGTACTTC
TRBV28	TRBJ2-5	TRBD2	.	CASSSYWGGGPWETQYF	TGTGCCAGCAGTTCATATTGGGGCGGGGGGCCCTGGGAGACCCAGTACTTC
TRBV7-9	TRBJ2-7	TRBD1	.	CASSSPGTGGPLYEQYF	TGTGCCAGCAGCTCCCCCGGGACAGGGGGCCCTCTCTACGAGCAGTACTTC
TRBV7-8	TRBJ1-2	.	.	CASSSLRGGRYYGYTF	TGTGCCAGCAGCTCCCTTCGGGGGGGGAGGTACTATGGCTACACCTTC
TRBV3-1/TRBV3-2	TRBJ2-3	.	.	CASSFRGTQYF	TGTGCCAGCAGTTTCAGGGGAACGCAGTATTTT
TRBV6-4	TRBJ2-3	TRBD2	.	CASSASAGEAADTQYF	TGTGCCAGCAGTGCCTCCGCGGGGGAGGCGGCAGATACGCAGTATTTT
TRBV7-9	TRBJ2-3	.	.	CASSFVTGKTDTQYF	TGTGCCAGCAGCTTCGTGACAGGAAAAACAGATACGCAGTATTTT
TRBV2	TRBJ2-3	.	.	CASSEGYTDRQYF	TGTGCCAGCAGTGAGGGCTACACAGATAGGCAGTATTTT
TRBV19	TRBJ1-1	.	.	CASSPADRSPFF	TGTGCCAGTAGTCCCGCCGACAGGTCACCTTTCTTT
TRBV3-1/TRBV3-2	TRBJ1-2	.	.	CASSQDNSPYGYTF	TGTGCCAGCAGCCAAGATAATAGCCCCTATGGCTACACCTTC
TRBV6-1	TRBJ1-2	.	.	CASSEGYAVQLMNGYTF	TGTGCCAGCAGTGAAGGCTACGCTGTGCAGCTAATGAATGGCTACACCTTC
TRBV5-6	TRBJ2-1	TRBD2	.	CASSFGTSGGAYEQFF	TGTGCCAGCAGCTTCGGCACTAGCGGGGGGGCCTATGAGCAGTTCTTC
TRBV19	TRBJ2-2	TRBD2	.	CASSTPVGGRTTGELFF	TGTGCCAGTAGTACCCCAGTGGGAGGGAGAACCACCGGGGAGCTGTTTTTT
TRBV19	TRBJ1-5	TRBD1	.	CASNDRATQPQHF	TGTGCCAGTAATGACAGGGCAACTCAGCCCCAGCATTTT
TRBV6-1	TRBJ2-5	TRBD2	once	CASSELAGGPQETQYF	TGTGCCAGCAGTGAATTAGCGGGAGGGCCCCAAGAGACCCAGTACTTC
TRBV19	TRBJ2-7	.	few	CASSMIMGEQYF	TGTGCCAGTAGTATGATAATGGGTGAGCAGTACTTC